This T cell receptor (beta chain) was observed in a study of shared clonotypes between healthy human individuals. Study at large: CD4 naive and CD4 memory each took three plates per donor, while CD8 naive took two and CD8 memory one.

Each cell subset's genomic DNA was divided evenly among several immunoSEQ plates. Measured with immunoSEQ multiplex PCR; TCRdb has only the in-frame clones, and not every one. Here the sample spans over 2 million clones, 85% to 95% being singletons. The TCR was taken from a man younger than 30 in good health. Some clones in this sample may be carry-over from other donors' samples. The specimen sequenced was naive CD4+ T cells from PBMCs. Subset specified: CD45RA+ positively selected.

CDR3 coding DNA: TGTGCCTGGAGTGTTTATAATTTAGGGTTAAGCGTGGGATCAGATACGCAGTATTTT. This codes for CAWSVYNLGLSVGSDTQYF. This chain uses TRBV30 with TRBJ2-3; D unclear. V was trimmed by 0 bases and J by 4 bases, leaving 26 bases between them. CDR3 length equals 19 residues. From germline, CDR1 is GTSNPN and CDR2 SVGIG (reference sequence). Complete variable domain (other parts from reference TRBV30 and TRBJ2-3): SQTIHQWPATLVQPVGSPLSLECTVEGTSNPNLYWYRQAAGRGLQLLFYSVGIGQISSEVPQNLSASRPQDRQFILSSKKLLLSDSGFYLCAWSVYNLGLSVGSDTQYFGPGTRLTVL.